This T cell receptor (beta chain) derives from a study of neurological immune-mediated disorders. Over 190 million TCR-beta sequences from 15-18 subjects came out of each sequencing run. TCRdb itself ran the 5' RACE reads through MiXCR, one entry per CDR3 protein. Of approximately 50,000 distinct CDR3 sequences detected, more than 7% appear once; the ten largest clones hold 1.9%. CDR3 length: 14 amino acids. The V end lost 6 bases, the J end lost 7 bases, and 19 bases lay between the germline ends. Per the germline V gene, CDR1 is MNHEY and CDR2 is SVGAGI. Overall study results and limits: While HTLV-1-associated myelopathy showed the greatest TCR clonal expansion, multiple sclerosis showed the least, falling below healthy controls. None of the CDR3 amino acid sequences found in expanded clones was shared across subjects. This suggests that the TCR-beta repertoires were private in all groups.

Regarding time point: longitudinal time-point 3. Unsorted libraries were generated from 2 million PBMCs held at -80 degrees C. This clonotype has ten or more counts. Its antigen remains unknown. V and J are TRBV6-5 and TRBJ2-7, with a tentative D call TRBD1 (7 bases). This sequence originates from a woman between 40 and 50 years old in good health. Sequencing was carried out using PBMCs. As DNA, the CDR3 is TGTGCCAGCAGGGCAGTCAGGGGGGCTGGGGAGCAGTACTTC. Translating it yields CASRAVRGAGEQYF.